This TCR beta chain was sequenced for a study of T cell responses to AZD1222 COVID-19 vaccine (dated by TCRdb to 2020 to 2023). For the study in its entirety: AZD1222 recipients whose second dose came at about 4 weeks and those whose second dose came at about 12 weeks were combined into one group, since spike-specific TCR depth and breadth did not differ between the two schedules. A total of more than 230 trial participants underwent TCR sequencing, of whom around 200 received two doses of AZD1222 and some 25 received two doses of the MenACWY control vaccine. Trial participants were enrolled by age into 18-55, 56-69 and 70-plus year subgroups, with approximately 150, 28 and 58 TCR-sequenced participants respectively. What the authors observed across the whole study: Most participants were white British and females outnumbered males, and the authors suggested that clonal diversity may have been underestimated. Only five to seven AZD1222 recipients were SARS-CoV-2 seropositive at baseline, limiting conclusions about previously exposed vaccinees. Nearly half of unique spike-specific TCRs reportedly recognized epitopes outside regions mutated in the B.1.351 and B.1.1.7 variants. The 56-69-year group was small, and its depth increase did not reach significance, likely because of low power. The whole spike protein was spanned by vaccine-associated CD4 TCRs, and dominant responses were seen in regions 160-218 and 743-854. A significant rise in spike-specific TCR breadth and depth was observed after two AZD1222 doses relative to day 0 and relative to MenACWY recipients. Because no samples from the day 14 peak response were available, repertoires could be characterized only after the peak T cell response.

A note on this clone: Its cognate antigen has yet to be identified. Base qualities are not recorded, but no much larger clone differs from it by a single base. Other DNA sequences within the sample encode an identical CDR3.

V was cut back by 5 bases and J by 3 bases, leaving a gap of 8 bases between them. The germline V gene sets CDR1 to MDHEN and CDR2 to SYDVKM. From its cysteine to its phenylalanine, the CDR3 spans 12 amino acids. The sequence is cut down to CDR3 DNA, 36 bases in frame from base 1. The CDR3 regions of human TCRbeta chains were analyzed by immunosequencing. The published analysis was carried out like this. TCRs in the repertoires were matched against a reference library of SARS-CoV-2-specific TCRs that had been generated with the MIRA antigen-specificity platform. Breadth was defined as the fraction of unique TCRs that were SARS-CoV-2-associated. Depth was defined as the fraction of total T cells that were SARS-CoV-2-associated. Using the MIRA data, every spike-specific TCR was mapped to the spike region that the TCR reacted to and assigned to either a CD4 or a CD8 class. Log10-transformed breadth and depth values were compared by one-way ANOVA with Sidak's multiple comparisons tests. The table was pulled from immuneACCESS by TCRdb, which kept in-frame rearrangements only. Such tables lose some clones; where checked, under half of the loss comes from unresolved V genes, and the rest has no known cause. V and J calls and clone size are given by that table; D and trimming were obtained from the DNA. A total of about 130,000 clones appear in this sample, over 85% of them only once. Approximately 3.1% of the sample is held by the ten biggest clonotypes.

Read against the paper, the sample's time point label means: baseline before first vaccination. Vaccinee samples were obtained from the UK trials COV001 and COV002, which included a single-blind randomized controlled phase 2/3 trial of AZD1222 (ChAdOx1 nCoV-19) in healthy adults. Trial participant PBMC samples were collected at day 0 and day 28 after the second dose for TCRbeta chain sequencing. The sequence was obtained from an adult in good health. Source: peripheral blood, taken on day 0 of AZD1222 vaccination. Recombination joined TRBV28 with TRBJ2-7, with no confident D gene call. For the CDR3, the sequence is CASSPLGYEQYF. The bases read TGTGCCAGCAGTCCGTTGGGCTACGAGCAGTACTTC.